A single sample is the source of the 22 T cell receptor beta chains below, sequenced in a study of early T cells in non-severe SARS-CoV-2 infection. TCRdb fed the 5' RACE reads into MiXCR, producing one record per CDR3 protein. The repertoire holds fewer than 110,000 distinct CDR3 sequences, with more than 9.5% as singletons. The specimen sequenced was whole blood. The receptors here all came from an adult who was a healthcare worker with PCR-confirmed SARS-CoV-2 infection or an uninfected control (not recorded which).

In this sample, this clonotype turned up many times. This chain joins TRBV20-1 and TRBJ2-7; unclear D gene. Trimming removed 0 bases at V and 6 bases at J, with 9 bases between. This CDR3 has 12 amino acids. Germline CDR1 DFQATT, CDR2 SNEGSKA (reference sequence). DNA for the CDR3: TGCAGTGCTAGAGACCCTTGTTGCGAGCAGTACTTC. Translating gives CSARDPCCEQYF.

This clonotype was detected only a few times. This chain uses TRBV20-1 with TRBJ2-7; the D gene is possibly TRBD1 (7 bases). V was cut by 3 bases and J by 1 base, with 13 bases left in between. Germline values: CDR1 DFQATT, CDR2 SNEGSKA (reference sequence). The CDR3 consists of 14 residues. The chain's CDR3 is CSAREGAESYEQYF. The CDR3 DNA reads TGCAGTGCTAGGGAGGGGGCGGAGTCCTACGAGCAGTACTTC.

This clonotype was seen more than once but under ten times. The V call is TRBV20-1, the J call TRBJ2-3; D call uncertain. The germline V gene encodes CDR1 DFQATT and CDR2 SNEGSKA (reference sequence). This CDR3 contains 14 residues. V shed 6 bases and J shed 6 bases, with 19 bases lying between them. The CDR3 loop is CSAAPPTSADTQYF. In DNA form, the CDR3 reads TGCAGTGCCGCCCCTCCGACATCGGCCGATACGCAGTATTTT.

The rearrangement uses TRBV25-1 and TRBJ2-7; 8 bases align to TRBD2. The CDR3 runs 16 residues. Trimming at V came to 6 bases and at J to 0 bases, leaving 10 bases not matched to a gene. The germline CDR1 and CDR2 sequences are MGHDK and SYGVNS. The CDR3 loop is CASSLTSGPRSYEQYF. The DNA for the CDR3 is TGTGCCAGCAGCCTCACTAGCGGACCACGCTCCTACGAGCAGTACTTC.

The genes are TRBV7-9 and TRBJ2-7; no clear D gene. CDR3 length: 13 residues. V was clipped by 3 bases and J by 6 bases, with 12 bases between them. Germline V gene data show CDR1 as SEHNR and CDR2 as FQNEAQ (reference sequence). The CDR3 DNA reads as TGTGCCAGCAGCTTCTCGACACCCCCCGAGCAGTACTTC. The encoded protein is CASSFSTPPEQYF.

This rearrangement joins TRBV7-9 to TRBJ2-1; D not certain. V was shortened by 1 base and J by 3 bases, with 7 bases between the two germline ends. The CDR3 has 14 amino acids. Germline lookup yields CDR1 SEHNR and CDR2 FQNEAQ (reference sequence). The DNA for the CDR3 is TGTGCCAGCAGCTTAGTTAGCAGCTACAATGAGCAGTTCTTC. This gives the protein CASSLVSSYNEQFF. Full variable domain (outside the CDR3, taken from reference TRBV7-9 and TRBJ2-1): DTGVSQNPRHKITKRGQNVTFRCDPISEHNRLYWYRQTLGQGPEFLTYFQNEAQLEKSRLLSDRFSAERPKGSFSTLEIQRTEQGDSAMYLCASSLVSSYNEQFFGPGTRLTVL.

This clonotype was seen repeatedly, ten times or more. The chain carries TRBV10-3 and TRBJ2-3; 10 bases align to TRBD2. This CDR3 contains 14 residues. The germline V gene encodes CDR1 ENHRY and CDR2 SYGVKD. The J segment lost 6 bases and the V segment lost 9 bases, leaving 9 bases of the junction unmatched. DNA of the CDR3: TGTGCCATTGAGAGCGGGAGGGCCGAGGATACGCAGTATTTT. This gives the protein CAIESGRAEDTQYF.

This clonotype occurred many times. The rearrangement uses TRBV4-1 and TRBJ1-2; 10 nucleotides agree with TRBD1. The trim removed 1 base at V and 4 bases at J, leaving 9 bases unmatched. Germline V CDR1 and CDR2: MGHRA, YSYEKL. The CDR3 is 17 amino acids. The CDR3, as DNA: TGCGCCAGCAGCCAAGCTCCCGGGACAGGGGCGGGCTATGGCTACACCTTC. Protein sequence: CASSQAPGTGAGYGYTF.

The V and J genes are TRBV3-1 and TRBJ2-7; unclear D gene. Germline V gene data show CDR1 as LGHDT and CDR2 as YNNKEL (reference sequence). Trimming removed 4 bases from V and 2 bases from J, with 6 bases in between. CDR3 length: 12 amino acids. This chain's CDR3 is CASSPSAYEQYF. The CDR3 DNA reads TGTGCCAGCAGCCCCTCAGCCTACGAGCAGTACTTC.

Ten or more counts support this clonotype. The rearrangement uses TRBV7-3 and TRBJ2-2; tentatively, D is TRBD1 (6 bases). V shed 8 bases and J shed 4 bases, with 14 bases lying between them. The CDR3 loop spans 14 amino acids. Germline lookup yields CDR1 SGHTA and CDR2 FQGTGA. CDR3 DNA sequence: TGTGCCAGCCGCCAGGGGTCGGGCACCGGGGAGCTGTTTTTT. Residues: CASRQGSGTGELFF.

This clonotype came up a few times. The chain employs TRBV5-5 and TRBJ1-2; D might be TRBD1 (5 bases). Germline V CDR1 and CDR2: SGHKS, YYEKEE (reference sequence). V was clipped by 4 bases and J by 4 bases, with 17 bases between them. CDR3 length: 15 residues. The CDR3 protein is CASSPYPRGVYGYTF. In DNA, the CDR3 is TGTGCCAGCAGCCCGTATCCGAGGGGAGTCTATGGCTACACCTTC. Variable domain in full (rest from reference TRBV5-5 and TRBJ1-2): DAGVTQSPTHLIKTRGQQVTLRCSPISGHKSVSWYQQVLGQGPQFIFQYYEKEERGRGNFPDRFSARQFPNYSSELNVNALLLGDSALYLCASSPYPRGVYGYTFGSGTRLTVV.

This chain connects TRBV11-2 to TRBJ2-7; no clear D. CDR1 is SGHAT, CDR2 FQNNGV, per germline. CDR3 length equals 13 residues. Trimming cost V 5 bases and J 2 bases, with 10 bases left between them. The CDR3: CASSDESPYEQYF. DNA of the CDR3: TGTGCCAGCAGCGACGAGTCCCCCTACGAGCAGTACTTC.

This clonotype has a count of ten or more. This rearrangement joins TRBV20-1 to TRBJ1-6; TRBD1 is a possible D gene (6 bases). Germline loops: CDR1 DFQATT, CDR2 SNEGSKA (reference sequence). Trimming took off 6 bases at V and 8 bases at J, with 20 bases between the two ends. CDR3 size: 15 residues. In DNA form, the CDR3 reads TGCAGTGCCCCCGGCGGGTCAGGGGACGATTCACCCCTCCACTTT. It translates to CSAPGGSGDDSPLHF.

This clonotype was observed at least ten times. The chain has TRBV4-1 and TRBJ2-5; weak D call: TRBD2 (6 bases). V shed 1 base and J shed 5 bases, with 14 bases lying between them. Germline loops: CDR1 MGHRA, CDR2 YSYEKL. The CDR3 consists of 15 residues. CDR3 region: CASSQVGLARETQYF. The CDR3 bases are TGCGCCAGCAGCCAAGTAGGGCTAGCGAGGGAGACCCAGTACTTC.

This clonotype was observed a few times. The chain is built from TRBV30 and TRBJ2-1, with D possibly being TRBD1 (7 bases). CDR3 length equals 14 residues. The germline gives CDR1 GTSNPN, CDR2 SVGIG (reference sequence). V was clipped by 4 bases and J by 5 bases, with 15 bases between them. As DNA, the CDR3 is TGTGCCTGGAAGGGGGGTACAGGGGACAATGAGCAGTTCTTC. Translating gives CAWKGGTGDNEQFF.

The chain combines TRBV7-9 with TRBJ2-3, with 8 bases fitting TRBD1. V shed 7 bases and J 3 bases; nucleotides not matched to a gene: 6. CDR1 is SEHNR and CDR2 is FQNEAQ in the germline V gene (reference sequence). The CDR3 totals 14 residues. The CDR3 is CASTLQGATDTQYF. The CDR3 DNA is TGTGCCAGCACGCTTCAGGGGGCTACAGATACGCAGTATTTT.

In its sample, this clonotype was seen many times. This sequence joins TRBV4-1 and TRBJ1-6; 8 nucleotides line up with TRBD1. Looked up from germline, CDR1 is MGHRA and CDR2 is YSYEKL. J was trimmed by 7 bases and V by 3 bases; bases with no gene match: 5. This CDR3 is built from 15 residues. CDR3 amino acids: CASSQDRVRNSPLHF. The CDR3 bases are TGCGCCAGCAGCCAGGACAGGGTTCGGAATTCACCCCTCCACTTT.

The CDR3 region has the DNA TGTGCCAGCAGCAAGGTGGCGGAGGGGGAGAGGGAGCAGTACTTC. The encoded protein is CASSKVAEGEREQYF. The rearrangement uses TRBV6-6 and TRBJ2-7, with D possibly called TRBD1 or TRBD2 (6 bases each). Germline values: CDR1 MNHNY, CDR2 SVGAGI (reference sequence). V was cut by 6 bases and J by 7 bases, with 22 bases left in between. The length of the CDR3 is 15 residues.

This clonotype was recorded a few times. V is TRBV6-4 and J is TRBJ2-5, with 7 positions matching TRBD1. Germline-derived CDR1 and CDR2 are MRHNA and SNTAGT. The CDR3 sequence is 11 residues long. V lost 9 bases, J lost 12 bases, and 10 bases stayed unmatched. The CDR3 protein is CASDPSGTEYF. CDR3 coding DNA: TGTGCCAGTGACCCCTCCGGGACAGAGTACTTC.

This clonotype turned up a few times. The chain joins TRBV27 to TRBJ1-1, with D tentatively TRBD1 (5 bases). This CDR3 spans 13 amino acids. The V gene's germline CDR1 is MNHEY and CDR2 SMNVEV (reference sequence). V was pared by 6 bases and J by 3 bases, with 11 bases between. The CDR3 DNA follows: TGTGCCAGCAGCAGGGTTCAGGACACTGAAGCTTTCTTT. This encodes CASSRVQDTEAFF.

The genes are TRBV9 and TRBJ2-6; D is unresolved. The CDR3 runs 15 residues. V lost 4 bases and J lost 0, with 8 bases in between. Looked up from germline, CDR1 is SGDLS and CDR2 is YYNGEE. The CDR3 DNA sequence: TGTGCCAGCAGCCCACTTGGCTCTGGGGCCAACGTCCTGACTTTC. It encodes CASSPLGSGANVLTF.

This clonotype came up many times. The chain employs TRBV14 and TRBJ2-1; 7 bases fit TRBD2. V was pared by 1 base and J by 15 bases, with 9 bases of the junction left unmatched. CDR3 size: 13 residues. The germline V gene has CDR1 SGHDN and CDR2 FVKESK. The CDR3 loop is CASSQVPGLVLFF. The CDR3 nucleotides are TGTGCCAGCAGCCAAGTCCCAGGACTAGTCCTGTTCTTC.